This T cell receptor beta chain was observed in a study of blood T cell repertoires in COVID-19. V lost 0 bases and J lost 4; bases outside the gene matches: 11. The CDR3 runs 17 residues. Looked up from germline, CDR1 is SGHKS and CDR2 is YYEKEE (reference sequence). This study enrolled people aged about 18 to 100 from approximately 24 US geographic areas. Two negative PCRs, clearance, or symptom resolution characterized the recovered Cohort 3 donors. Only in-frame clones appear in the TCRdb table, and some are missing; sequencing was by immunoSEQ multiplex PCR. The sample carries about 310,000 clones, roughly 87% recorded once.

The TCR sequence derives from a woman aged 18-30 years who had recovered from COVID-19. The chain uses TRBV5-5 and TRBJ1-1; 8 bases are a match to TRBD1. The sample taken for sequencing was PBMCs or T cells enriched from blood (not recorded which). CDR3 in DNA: TGTGCCAGCAGCTTGGGCAGGGGGCGATCGTTGAGCACTGAAGCTTTCTTT. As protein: CASSLGRGRSLSTEAFF.